These 9 T cell receptor beta chains share one sample of origin, sequenced in a study of blood T cells in healthy people across ages (dated by TCRdb to the mid-2010s). Receptors were amplified or captured by 5' RACE. TCRdb names Illumina HiSeq 2500 as the instrument used. A second PCR of 7 to 11 cycles was performed with a sample-barcoded 5' primer and a J-beta primer mix. The public reads were reprocessed in TCRdb via fastp at Q25 and MiXCR, keeping in-frame beta chains. Identical CDR3 proteins give one entry, which carries the most common genes and DNA. The sample table contains more than 800,000 distinct CDR3 sequences; only one count was recorded for 45% of them. The ten top clones hold over 15% of the sample. What was sequenced was blood. Source of these receptors: a woman between 55 and 75 years old in good health.

J is TRBJ2-5 and V is TRBV28; 8 bases fit TRBD1. The last part of the DNA fits TRBJ2-7 better; the J call may be wrong. This CDR3 spans 14 amino acids. CDR1 MDHEN and CDR2 SYDVKM come from the germline V gene. DNA of the CDR3: TGTGCCAGCAGTTTTCCGGACAGGGCTTACGAGCAGTACTTC. Protein sequence: CASSFPDRAYEQYF.

The chain couples TRBV7-2 to TRBJ1-5; 8 bases align to TRBD1. Germline CDR1 is SGHTA and CDR2 is FQGNSA. The CDR3 has 15 residues. Germline trimming cut 1 base from V and 3 bases from J; bases unmatched to any gene: 2. The CDR3 spells CASSLDRGNNQPQHF. The CDR3 bases are TGTGCCAGCAGCTTAGACAGGGGGAACAATCAGCCCCAGCATTTT.

This clonotype was seen once. The chain combines TRBV29-1 with TRBJ2-1, with D possibly being TRBD1 (6 bases). The DNA end lines up better with TRBJ2-7; the J call may be wrong. The CDR3 is 11 residues long. Germline loops: CDR1 SQVTM, CDR2 ANQGSEA. The CDR3 nucleotides are TGCAGCGGCTTTGGGGGCCATGAGCAGTACTTC. Its protein product is CSGFGGHEQYF.

This clonotype was observed at least ten times. The rearrangement joins TRBV11-2 to TRBJ2-5, with a possible D match to TRBD2 (5 bases). Germline-derived CDR1 and CDR2 are SGHAT and FQNNGV. V was trimmed by 2 bases and J by 4 bases, leaving 11 bases between them. The CDR3 spans 14 residues. CDR3 in amino acids: CASSLSSSRETQYF. The CDR3 coding sequence is TGTGCCAGCAGCTTATCTAGCTCCAGAGAGACCCAGTACTTC.

This clonotype turned up a few times. The rearrangement joins TRBV15 to TRBJ2-7; TRBD2 might be the D (5 bases). Per germline, CDR1 LNHNV and CDR2 YYDKDF (reference sequence). CDR3 length: 12 amino acids. Trimming shortened V by 0 bases and J by 6 bases, and 6 bases separated the two germline ends. CDR3: CATSRDEGEQYF. The DNA for the CDR3 is TGTGCCACCAGCAGAGATGAGGGCGAGCAGTACTTC.

The rearrangement uses TRBV20-1 and TRBJ2-7; maybe TRBD1 (5 bases). The germline V and J ends were trimmed by 5 bases and 0 bases, with 11 bases remaining between them. The CDR3 extends over 13 amino acids. CDR1 is DFQATT, CDR2 SNEGSKA, per germline (reference sequence). The CDR3: CSAHRLSSYEQYF. For the CDR3, the DNA is TGCAGTGCTCACAGGCTCAGCTCCTACGAGCAGTACTTC.

In its sample, this clonotype was seen a few times. The chain recombines TRBV29-1 with TRBJ2-6, with D possibly being TRBD1 (6 bases). Trimming pared 4 bases from V and 0 bases from J, leaving 10 bases between. Germline CDR1 SQVTM, CDR2 ANQGSEA. The CDR3 totals 15 residues. The DNA of the CDR3 is TGCAGCGTTGTAGGGGGAGCCTCTGGGGCCAACGTCCTGACTTTC. Translated, it gives CSVVGGASGANVLTF.

This clonotype was seen a single time. J is TRBJ1-1 and V is TRBV6-5, with D unresolved. CDR3 length: 16 residues. V gave up 2 bases and J gave up 6 bases, with 19 bases separating them. Germline CDR1 and CDR2: MNHEY and SVGAGI. The CDR3: CASSYVPGTVSPEAFF. CDR3 bases: TGTGCCAGCAGTTACGTCCCCGGCACAGTCTCCCCTGAAGCTTTCTTT.

The chain links TRBV4-1 to TRBJ2-3, with TRBD2 matching over 9 bases. CDR3 size: 15 residues. V was pared by 5 bases and J by 5 bases, with 8 bases of the junction left unmatched. Germline lookup yields CDR1 MGHRA and CDR2 YSYEKL. CDR3 nucleotides: TGCGCCAGCAGCTACTTGACTAGCGGAGGAGATACGCAGTATTTT. Translated, it gives CASSYLTSGGDTQYF.